This is a list of T cell receptor beta chains from one sample in a study of PD-L1 blockade in urothelial cancer. Clones were sequenced by immunoSEQ multiplex PCR, and TCRdb holds only the in-frame ones, with some missing. This sample has about 52,000 clones, with approximately 81% found just once. Material: PBMCs, obtained around atezolizumab (anti-PD-L1) treatment. The receptor set was obtained from a man between 65 and 85 years old with urothelial cancer. CDR3s include the opening cysteine and the closing phenylalanine or tryptophan. A D gene is named only where the DNA matches it firmly. A clone size is listed for some rows: how often the clone was seen (once, few, many), or a class if it is expanded.

abundance	v_gene	d_gene	j_gene	CDR3nt	CDR3aa
NA	TRBV21-1	NA	TRBJ2-2	TGTGCCAGCAGCAAAGCCCTTCTACTAGCGGGGGCGGGGGACACCGGGGAGCTGTTTTTT	CASSKALLLAGAGDTGELFF
NA	TRBV2	NA	TRBJ1-4	TGTGCCAGCAGTGAACGTAGCGCAACTAATGAAAAACTGTTTTTT	CASSERSATNEKLFF
NA	TRBV11-2	TRBD1	TRBJ1-1	TGTGCCAGCAGCTTAGCTGCATATGGGACAGCTGAAGCTTTCTTT	CASSLAAYGTAEAFF
NA	TRBV7-3	NA	TRBJ2-1	TGTGCCAGCAGCTTAAGCGCGGGGAATGAGCAGTTCTTC	CASSLSAGNEQFF
NA	TRBV4-3	TRBD1	TRBJ1-2	TGCGCCAGCAGCCAAGTCCCCGGGACAGGGATTAACTATGGCTACACCTTC	CASSQVPGTGINYGYTF
NA	TRBV5-1	TRBD2	TRBJ2-1	TGCGCCAGCAGCTTAACTAGCGGGGGGTACAATGAGCAGTTCTTC	CASSLTSGGYNEQFF
NA	TRBV6-6	NA	TRBJ1-6	TGTGCCAGCAGTTACGAGAGCTCCTATAATTCACCCCTCCACTTT	CASSYESSYNSPLHF
NA	TRBV11-3	NA	TRBJ2-3	TGTGCCAGCAGTCACCATAGCGGCCCCTCAGATACGCAGTATTTT	CASSHHSGPSDTQYF
few	TRBV30	TRBD2	TRBJ2-1	TGTGCCTGGAATCGGCAGGGCGTGCTAGCGGGAAGCCGAAGGTCCTACAATGAGCAGTTCTTC	CAWNRQGVLAGSRRSYNEQFF
NA	TRBV6-5	TRBD2	TRBJ2-7	TGTGCCAGCAATGCGGCACAAGCGGGAGTTCACGAGCAGTACTTC	CASNAAQAGVHEQYF
NA	TRBV6-1	NA	TRBJ1-2	TGTGCCAGCCGATGGAGGGGAGAGAACTATGGCTACACCTTC	CASRWRGENYGYTF
few	TRBV7-9	NA	TRBJ1-2	TGTGCCAGCAGCTTGGGAGGGGACGGCTATGGCTACACCTTC	CASSLGGDGYGYTF
NA	TRBV27	NA	TRBJ2-7	TGTGCCAGCAATCACGGGGACAAGCAGTACTTC	CASNHGDKQYF
once	TRBV18	NA	TRBJ1-2	TGTGCCAGCTCACCGGGAGGTTTTGGTAACTATGGCTACACCTTC	CASSPGGFGNYGYTF
NA	TRBV28	TRBD2	TRBJ2-3	TGTGCCAGCAGTTTAGCGGGAGGCGGCACAGATACGCAGTATTTT	CASSLAGGGTDTQYF
NA	TRBV10-3	TRBD2	TRBJ2-1	TGTGCCATCTGTTCGGGACTAGCGGACAATGAGCAGTTCTTC	CAICSGLADNEQFF
few	TRBV7-3	TRBD1	TRBJ2-2	TGTGCCAGCAGCTTACGCACAGGGGTCGGCACCGGGGAGCTGTTTTTT	CASSLRTGVGTGELFF
NA	TRBV9	TRBD1	TRBJ2-5	TGTGCCAGCAGCGTAATCGGACAGGGAATGGAGACCCAGTACTTC	CASSVIGQGMETQYF
few	TRBV7-2	TRBD1	TRBJ2-5	TGTGCCAGCAGCAGAGGGGGACAGGGGGCCCGGGAGACCCAGTACTTC	CASSRGGQGARETQYF
NA	TRBV5-5	NA	TRBJ1-2	TGTGCCAGCAGCCAAGGTCGGGACAACTCTGGCTACACCTTC	CASSQGRDNSGYTF
NA	TRBV6-5	NA	TRBJ2-1	TGTGCCAGCAGGCGCCGTCCGGGTGAGCAGTTCTTC	CASRRRPGEQFF
NA	TRBV11-3	NA	TRBJ1-2	TGTGCCAGCAGCTTAGAGGGCAGGGGTCATGGCTACACCTTC	CASSLEGRGHGYTF
NA	TRBV7-2	NA	TRBJ1-2	TGTGCCAGCAGCTTAGCCCTCGGCCAGGGAGGCGGCTACACCTTC	CASSLALGQGGGYTF
NA	TRBV4-3	NA	TRBJ1-2	TGCGCCAGCAGCCAAGGATATCCAGGGGTCAACTATGGCTACACCTTC	CASSQGYPGVNYGYTF
NA	TRBV11-3	NA	TRBJ2-1	TGTGCCAGCAGCTTCCTCAGCGGAGAGCAGTTCTTC	CASSFLSGEQFF
NA	TRBV30	NA	TRBJ1-1	TGTGCCTGGAGTAATGGGCTAGAAGCTTTCTTT	CAWSNGLEAFF
many	TRBV2	TRBD1	TRBJ1-2	TGTGCCAGCAGTGAGCTCAGGACAGGGCCCTATGGCTACACCTTC	CASSELRTGPYGYTF
few	TRBV28	NA	TRBJ2-7	TGTGCCAGCAGCTGGGGAACAGGGCCTCTTAGGCGCGAGCAGTACTTC	CASSWGTGPLRREQYF
NA	TRBV5-1	NA	TRBJ1-2	TGCGCCAGCAGCTTGGCCTTAGGCGACGGGGGGGGCTACACCTTC	CASSLALGDGGGYTF
NA	TRBV4-1	TRBD1	TRBJ2-7	TGCGCCAGCAGCCAAGGAGCCCGGGGACAGAGTAGCTCCTACGAGCAGTACTTC	CASSQGARGQSSSYEQYF
NA	TRBV5-6	TRBD2	TRBJ2-1	TGTGCCAGCAGGCGAGGACTAGCGGAACACAATGAGCAGTTCTTC	CASRRGLAEHNEQFF
NA	TRBV11-1	TRBD2	TRBJ2-2	TGTGCCAGCAGCTTAGAAATTTTGGCTAGCGGGAGATGGACCGGGGAGCTGTTTTTT	CASSLEILASGRWTGELFF
NA	TRBV28	NA	TRBJ1-5	TGTGCCAGCAGTTTATCAGGGTTCAATCAGCCCCAGCATTTT	CASSLSGFNQPQHF
NA	TRBV5-6	NA	TRBJ2-7	TGTGCCAGCAGCTTCGGGACTCTTTTTGAGCAGTACTTC	CASSFGTLFEQYF
NA	TRBV12-5	TRBD2	TRBJ2-3	TGTGCTAGTGGAAAGCTTTCTAGCGGGGGGGCGACAGATACGCAGTATTTT	CASGKLSSGGATDTQYF
NA	TRBV2	NA	TRBJ1-5	TGTGCCAGCAGTGAAACTCCGGTGACATATCAGCCCCAGCATTTT	CASSETPVTYQPQHF
few	TRBV6-5	NA	TRBJ2-3	TGTGCCAGCAGTTATCAAGCGTTTACTAGCACAGATACGCAGTATTTT	CASSYQAFTSTDTQYF
NA	TRBV10-3	TRBD1	TRBJ1-5	TGTGCCATCAGTGAGTCGACAGGGGCTCAGCCCCAGCATTTT	CAISESTGAQPQHF
few	TRBV9	NA	TRBJ1-1	TGTGCCAGCAGCGCGGAAACAGGGAACGTAGGTTCGGAAGCTTTCTTT	CASSAETGNVGSEAFF
NA	TRBV12-5	TRBD1	TRBJ1-2	TGTGCTAGTGGTTTGTACGGGACAGCTTATGGCTACACCTTC	CASGLYGTAYGYTF
few	TRBV7-2	NA	TRBJ2-1	TGTGCCAGCAGCCCCCAGGGGAATGAGCAGTTCTTC	CASSPQGNEQFF
few	TRBV6-6	TRBD1	TRBJ1-5	TGTGCCAGCAGTTCCGTGGACAGGGGGCGTAATCAGCCCCAGCATTTT	CASSSVDRGRNQPQHF
NA	TRBV6-5	NA	TRBJ1-1	TGTGCCAGCAGCCCTACACAGGGAACTGAAGCTTTCTTT	CASSPTQGTEAFF
NA	TRBV10-3	TRBD2	TRBJ2-7	TGTGCCACCGAGCGGGAGCCGCGATCCGAGCAGTACTTC	CATEREPRSEQYF
NA	TRBV7-9	NA	TRBJ1-3	TGTGCCAGCAGACCAGAAGGAAACACCATATATTTT	CASRPEGNTIYF
NA	TRBV11-1	NA	TRBJ1-6	TGTGCCAGCAGCTCCTGGCAGTATAATTCACCCCTCCACTTT	CASSSWQYNSPLHF
few	TRBV11-2	TRBD2	TRBJ2-5	TGTGCCAGCAGCCCTCAACTAGCGGGGGGTAAGACCCAGTACTTC	CASSPQLAGGKTQYF
NA	TRBV7-8	TRBD1	TRBJ1-2	TGTGCCAGCAGCTTAGCGGGACAGGAGGGGGGCTACACCTTC	CASSLAGQEGGYTF
NA	TRBV2	NA	TRBJ2-1	TGTGCCAGCAGATTCGAGACTAGAGCAGGGTACAATGAGCAGTTCTTC	CASRFETRAGYNEQFF